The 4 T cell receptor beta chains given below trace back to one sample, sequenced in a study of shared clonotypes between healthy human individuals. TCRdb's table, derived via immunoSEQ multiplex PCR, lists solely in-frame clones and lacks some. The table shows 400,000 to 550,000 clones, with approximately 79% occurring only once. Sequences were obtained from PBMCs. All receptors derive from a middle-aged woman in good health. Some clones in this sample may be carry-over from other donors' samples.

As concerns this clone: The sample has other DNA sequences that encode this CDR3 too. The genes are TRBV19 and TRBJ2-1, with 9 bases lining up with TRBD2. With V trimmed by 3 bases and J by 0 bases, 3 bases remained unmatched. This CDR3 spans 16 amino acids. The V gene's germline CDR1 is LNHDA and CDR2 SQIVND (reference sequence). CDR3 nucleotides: TGTGCCAGTAGTATTCTAGCGGGAAGCTCCTACAATGAGCAGTTCTTC. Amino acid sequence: CASSILAGSSYNEQFF.

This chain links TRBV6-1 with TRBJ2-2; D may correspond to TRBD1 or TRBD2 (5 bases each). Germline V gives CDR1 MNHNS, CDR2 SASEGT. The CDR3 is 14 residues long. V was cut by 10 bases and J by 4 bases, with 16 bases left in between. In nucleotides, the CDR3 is TGTGCCACCTCAACCGGGACGGCCACCGGGGAGCTGTTTTTT. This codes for CATSTGTATGELFF.

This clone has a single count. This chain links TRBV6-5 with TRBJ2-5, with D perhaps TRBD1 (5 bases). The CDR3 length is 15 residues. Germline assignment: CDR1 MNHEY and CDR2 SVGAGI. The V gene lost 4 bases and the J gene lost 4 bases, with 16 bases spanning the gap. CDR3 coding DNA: TGTGCCAGCAGTTTATTAGACAGCCAAGGAGAGACCCAGTACTTC. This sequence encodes CASSLLDSQGETQYF.

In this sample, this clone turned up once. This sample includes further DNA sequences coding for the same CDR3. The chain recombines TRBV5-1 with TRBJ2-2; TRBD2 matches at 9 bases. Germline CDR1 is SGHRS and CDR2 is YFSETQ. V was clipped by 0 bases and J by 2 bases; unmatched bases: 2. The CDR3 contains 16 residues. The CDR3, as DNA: TGCGCCAGCAGCTTGGGGCTAGCGGGAAACACCGGGGAGCTGTTTTTT. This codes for CASSLGLAGNTGELFF.